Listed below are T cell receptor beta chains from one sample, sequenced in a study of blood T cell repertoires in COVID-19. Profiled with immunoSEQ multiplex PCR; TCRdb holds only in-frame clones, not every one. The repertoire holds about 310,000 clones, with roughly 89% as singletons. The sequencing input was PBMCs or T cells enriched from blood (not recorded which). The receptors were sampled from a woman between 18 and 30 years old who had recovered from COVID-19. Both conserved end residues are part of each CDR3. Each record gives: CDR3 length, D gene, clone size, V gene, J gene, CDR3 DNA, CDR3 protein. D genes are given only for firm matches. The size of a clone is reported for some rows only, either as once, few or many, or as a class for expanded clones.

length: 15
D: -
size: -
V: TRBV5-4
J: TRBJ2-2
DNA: TGTGCCAGCAGCTTGGGGGGGCGAGAAACCGGGGAGCTGTTTTTT
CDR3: CASSLGGRETGELFF

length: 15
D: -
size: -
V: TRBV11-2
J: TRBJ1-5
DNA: TGTGCCAGCAGCTTAGGCGGGGGGGTTGGTCAGCCCCAGCATTTT
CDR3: CASSLGGGVGQPQHF

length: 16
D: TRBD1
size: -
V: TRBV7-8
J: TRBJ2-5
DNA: TGTGCCAGCAGATATAGGGGGAGACAGGGCCGAGAGACCCAGTACTTC
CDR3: CASRYRGRQGRETQYF

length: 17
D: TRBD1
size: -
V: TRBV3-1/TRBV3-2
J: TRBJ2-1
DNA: TGTGCCAGCAGCCAAGCTACAGGGGTAGGTTTAGTTAATGAGCAGTTCTTC
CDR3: CASSQATGVGLVNEQFF

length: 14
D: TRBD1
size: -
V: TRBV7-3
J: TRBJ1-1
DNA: TGTGCCAGCAGCTTAACCAGGGGGCGAACTGAAGCTTTCTTT
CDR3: CASSLTRGRTEAFF

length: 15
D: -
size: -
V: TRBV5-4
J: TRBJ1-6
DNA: TGTGCCAGCAGCTTGGAGCCAGGGATAGGATCACCCCTCCACTTT
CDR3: CASSLEPGIGSPLHF

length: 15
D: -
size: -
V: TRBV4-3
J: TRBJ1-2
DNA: TGCGCCAGCAGCCAAGATAGTCCGTATGAGCATGGCTACACCTTC
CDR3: CASSQDSPYEHGYTF

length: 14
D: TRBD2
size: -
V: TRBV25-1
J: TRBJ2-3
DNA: TGTGCCAGCAGTGACAATAGCGGGAGTGCTACGCAGTATTTT
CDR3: CASSDNSGSATQYF

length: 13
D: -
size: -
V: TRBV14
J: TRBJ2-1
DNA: TGTGCCAGCAGCTTCTGGGGGGACAATGAGCAGTTCTTC
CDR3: CASSFWGDNEQFF

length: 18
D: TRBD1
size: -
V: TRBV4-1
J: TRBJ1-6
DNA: TGCGCCAGCAGCCAAGATGCGGTAGGGGGCCGGTATAATTCACCCCTCCACTTT
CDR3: CASSQDAVGGRYNSPLHF

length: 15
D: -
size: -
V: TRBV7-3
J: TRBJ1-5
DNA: TGTGCCAGCAGCTTAGGAGGGGAAGGGAATCAGCCCCAGCATTTT
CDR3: CASSLGGEGNQPQHF

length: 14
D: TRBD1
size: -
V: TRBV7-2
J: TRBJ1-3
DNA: TGTGCCAGCAGCGTACAGGGGGCGGGAAACACCATATATTTT
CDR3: CASSVQGAGNTIYF

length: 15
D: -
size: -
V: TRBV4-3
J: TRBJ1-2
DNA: TGCGCCAGCAGCCGTGGACAGCCGCCCTCCTATGGCTACACCTTC
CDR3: CASSRGQPPSYGYTF

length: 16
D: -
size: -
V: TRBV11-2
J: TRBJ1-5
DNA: TGTGCCAGCAGCTTATCAGGGTCTGGGGGCAATCAGCCCCAGCATTTT
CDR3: CASSLSGSGGNQPQHF

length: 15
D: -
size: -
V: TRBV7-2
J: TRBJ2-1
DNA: TGTGCCAGCAGCCTTAGCGCGACTTTAAGGAATGAGCAGTTCTTC
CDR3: CASSLSATLRNEQFF

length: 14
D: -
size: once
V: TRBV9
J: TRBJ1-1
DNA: TGTGCCAGCAGCGCGTTACAGGGGAACACTGAAGCTTTCTTT
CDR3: CASSALQGNTEAFF

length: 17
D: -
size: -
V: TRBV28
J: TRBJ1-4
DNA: TGTGCCAGCAGTTTAAGAGTCGGGATACCGGTGAATGAAAAACTGTTTTTT
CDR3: CASSLRVGIPVNEKLFF

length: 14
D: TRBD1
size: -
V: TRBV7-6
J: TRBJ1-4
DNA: TGTGCCAGCAGCTGGACAGGCCCTAATGAAAAACTGTTTTTT
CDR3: CASSWTGPNEKLFF

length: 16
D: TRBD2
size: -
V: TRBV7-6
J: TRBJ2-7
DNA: TGTGCCAGCAGCCTCAACACGGGACTAGTAAGGGACGAGCAGTACTTC
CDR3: CASSLNTGLVRDEQYF

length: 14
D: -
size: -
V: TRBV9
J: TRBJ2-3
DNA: TGTGCCAGCAGCGTAGGGGTGGGGGCGGATACGCAGTATTTT
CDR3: CASSVGVGADTQYF

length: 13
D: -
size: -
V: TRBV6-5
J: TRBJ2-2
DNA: TGTGCCAGCAGTTACGAGCAATCCGGGGAGCTGTTTTTT
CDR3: CASSYEQSGELFF

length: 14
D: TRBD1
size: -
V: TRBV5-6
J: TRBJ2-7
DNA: TGTGCCAGCAGCTTTATCGGGACAGGGGTCGAGCAGTACTTC
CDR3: CASSFIGTGVEQYF

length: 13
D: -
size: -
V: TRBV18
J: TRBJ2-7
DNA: TGTGCCAGCTCACGATCAGGGACCTACGAGCAGTACTTC
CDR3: CASSRSGTYEQYF

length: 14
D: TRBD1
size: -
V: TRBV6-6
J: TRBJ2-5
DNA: TGTGCCAGCGAAGGGGGCCCTGGATGGGAGACCCAGTACTTC
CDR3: CASEGGPGWETQYF

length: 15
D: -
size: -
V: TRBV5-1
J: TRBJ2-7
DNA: TGCGCCAGCAGCTTCTTTAGCGGCACTACCTACGAGCAGTACTTC
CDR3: CASSFFSGTTYEQYF

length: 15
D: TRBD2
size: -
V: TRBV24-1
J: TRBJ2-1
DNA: TGTGCCACCAGCCTAAGGACTAGCGGGAGTTTTGAGCAGTTCTTC
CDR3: CATSLRTSGSFEQFF

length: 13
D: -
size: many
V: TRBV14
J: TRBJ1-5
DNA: TGTGCCAGCAGCCAAGAAAGAGATCAGCCCCAGCATTTT
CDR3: CASSQERDQPQHF

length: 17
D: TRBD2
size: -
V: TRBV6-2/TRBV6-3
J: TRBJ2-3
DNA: TGTGCCAGCAGTTTCCAGATCGCGGGAGGGCTAACAGATACGCAGTATTTT
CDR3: CASSFQIAGGLTDTQYF

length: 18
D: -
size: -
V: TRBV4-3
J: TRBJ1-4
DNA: TGCGCCAGCAGCCAAGATTTCGGACGGACTGCAACTAATGAAAAACTGTTTTTT
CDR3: CASSQDFGRTATNEKLFF

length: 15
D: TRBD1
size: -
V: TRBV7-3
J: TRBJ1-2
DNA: TGTGCCAGCAGCTTAGGGACAGGCTCTAACTATGGCTACACCTTC
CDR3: CASSLGTGSNYGYTF

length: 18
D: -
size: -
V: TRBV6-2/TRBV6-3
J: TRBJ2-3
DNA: TGTGCCAGCAGTTACTCGAACTTTGCGGCGCCGGCCACAGATACGCAGTATTTT
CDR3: CASSYSNFAAPATDTQYF

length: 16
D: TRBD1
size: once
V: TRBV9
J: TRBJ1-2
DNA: TGTGCCAGCAGCACCGACCTTGGACAGGGCACCTATGGCTACACCTTC
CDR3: CASSTDLGQGTYGYTF

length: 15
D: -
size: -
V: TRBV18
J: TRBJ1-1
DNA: TGTGCCAGCTCACCATCCCGACAGACGAACACTGAAGCTTTCTTT
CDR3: CASSPSRQTNTEAFF

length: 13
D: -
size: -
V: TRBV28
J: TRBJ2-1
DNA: TGTGCCAGCAGACCAAGTTTAGCCGAGAAGCAGTTCTTC
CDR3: CASRPSLAEKQFF